This entry lists 15 T cell receptor beta chains sequenced from one sample in a study of T cells expressing NK-cell markers. TCRdb re-called the 5' RACE reads; every CDR3 protein appears as one record, without DNA. Listed are around 470,000 distinct CDR3 sequences; approximately 1.5% falls within the top ten. The sequenced sample consisted of blood T cells: a sorted CD56 or NKG2C T cell subset, CD4+ or CD8+ T cells, or bulk PBMC T cells (not recorded which). All receptors come from a woman in her forties or fifties in good health.

V usage is TRBV7-9 and J usage is TRBJ2-1; TCRdb indicates TRBD2, and absent DNA this call remains unverified. Germline CDR1 is SEHNR and CDR2 is FQNEAQ (reference sequence). The CDR3 consists of 15 residues. CDR3 amino acids: CASSPGTHTYNEQFF.

This chain connects TRBV5-1 to TRBJ2-7. This CDR3 comprises 16 residues. Per the germline V gene, CDR1 is SGHRS and CDR2 is YFSETQ. The CDR3 is CASSQTIKGGTYEQYF.

The V call is TRBV24-1, the J call TRBJ2-1; the TRBD2 assignment by TCRdb is unverifiable without DNA. Germline assignment: CDR1 KGHDR and CDR2 SFDVKD. The CDR3 runs 18 residues. The CDR3: CATSAWTSGISSYNEQFF.

V usage is TRBV5-1 and J usage is TRBJ2-3; as DNA is missing, the TRBD2 call by TCRdb cannot be tested. The CDR3 loop spans 14 amino acids. CDR1 is SGHRS and CDR2 is YFSETQ in the germline V gene. The CDR3 loop is CATTAGGPPDTQYF.

CDR3 residues: CASSTPRRRGDTQYF. The rearrangement links TRBV6-2 or TRBV6-3 to TRBJ2-3; TCRdb reports TRBD1, a call that lacks DNA to check it against. Germline V lookup: CDR1 MNHEY, CDR2 SVGEGT. This CDR3 is 15 amino acids long.

The chain joins TRBV7-8 to TRBJ2-5; TCRdb picks TRBD2, but there is no DNA to check that call. The CDR3 sequence is 14 residues long. In germline, CDR1 is SGHVS, CDR2 FQNEAQ. The CDR3 loop is CASSREGFGQTQYF.

The rearrangement links TRBV4-1 to TRBJ2-1; TCRdb names TRBD1, which stays unverified in the absence of DNA. Looked up from germline, CDR1 is MGHRA and CDR2 is YSYEKL. The CDR3 covers 16 residues. CDR3: CASSHQTGPAYNEQFF.

CDR3 sequence reads: CASSPTRGTNEKLFF. The V and J genes are TRBV14 and TRBJ1-4; TCRdb returns TRBD1, unconfirmable since there is no DNA. From germline, CDR1 is SGHDN and CDR2 FVKESK. This CDR3 has 15 residues.

The rearrangement uses TRBV10-3 and TRBJ1-1. Germline V gene sequence: CDR1 ENHRY, CDR2 SYGVKD. The CDR3 totals 15 residues. This CDR3 reads CAISESSQFYTEAFF.

The V gene is TRBV28, the J gene TRBJ2-1. Germline CDR1 is MDHEN and CDR2 is SYDVKM. This CDR3 has 13 residues. The CDR3 here is CASSLETYNEQFF.

CDR3 loop: CATSDLSSGRAVNEQFF. The chain links TRBV24-1 to TRBJ2-1; TCRdb calls TRBD2, which cannot be checked without DNA. The CDR3 loop spans 17 amino acids. CDR1 KGHDR and CDR2 SFDVKD come from the germline V gene.

The chain employs TRBV3-1 and TRBJ1-1. Germline loops: CDR1 LGHDT, CDR2 YNNKEL (reference sequence). The CDR3 loop spans 15 amino acids. The chain's CDR3 is CASSQDPIGRNEAFF. Based on the CDR3 plus reference TRBV3-1 and TRBJ1-1, the full variable domain is DTAVSQTPKYLVTQMGNDKSIKCEQNLGHDTMYWYKQDSKKFLKIMFSYNNKELIINETVPNRFSPKSPDKAHLNLHINSLELGDSAVYFCASSQDPIGRNEAFFGQGTRLTVV.

The V call is TRBV12-3 or TRBV12-4, the J call TRBJ2-7. The CDR3 totals 12 residues. The CDR3 loop is CASRSSGSSQYF.

The V and J genes are TRBV4-2 and TRBJ2-4; without DNA, the TCRdb call of TRBD2 cannot be checked. Looked up from germline, CDR1 is LGHNA and CDR2 is YNFKEQ. This CDR3 spans 17 amino acids. The CDR3: CASSQDMTSGIQNIQYF.

The chain is built from TRBV5-1 and TRBJ2-5; there is no DNA to check the TCRdb D call of TRBD1. The CDR3 consists of 13 residues. In germline, CDR1 is SGHRS, CDR2 YFSETQ. CDR3 amino acids: CASSPGTGETQYF.